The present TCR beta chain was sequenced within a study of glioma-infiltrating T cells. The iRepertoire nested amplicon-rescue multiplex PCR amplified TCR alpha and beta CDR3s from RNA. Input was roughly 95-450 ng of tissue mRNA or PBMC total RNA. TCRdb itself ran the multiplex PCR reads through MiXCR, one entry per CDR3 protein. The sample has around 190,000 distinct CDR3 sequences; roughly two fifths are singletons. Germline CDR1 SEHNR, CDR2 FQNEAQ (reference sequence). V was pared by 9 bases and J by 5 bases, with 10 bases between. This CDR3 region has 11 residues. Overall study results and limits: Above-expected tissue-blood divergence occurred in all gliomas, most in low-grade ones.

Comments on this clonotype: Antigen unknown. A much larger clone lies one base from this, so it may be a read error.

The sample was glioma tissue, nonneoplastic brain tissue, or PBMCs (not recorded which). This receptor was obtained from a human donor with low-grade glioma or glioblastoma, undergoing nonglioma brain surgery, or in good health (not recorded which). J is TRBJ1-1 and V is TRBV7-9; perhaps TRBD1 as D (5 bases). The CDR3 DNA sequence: TGTGCCAGAAGGAGGGGTACTGAAGCTTTCTTT. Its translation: CARRRGTEAFF.